These 29 T cell receptor beta chains share one sample of origin, sequenced in a study of T cells after yellow fever vaccination. TCRdb reprocessed the 5' RACE reads with MiXCR, giving one entry per CDR3 protein. The table records approximately 260,000 distinct CDR3 sequences, roughly 13% of them present only once. Sequenced here: CD4+ T cells sorted from PBMCs, sampled 45 days after the yellow fever booster vaccination. These receptors were taken from a young man who received the YFV17D yellow fever vaccine.

This clonotype was counted between two and nine times. The chain uses TRBV6-2 or TRBV6-3 and TRBJ2-1; 12 bases line up with TRBD2. J gave up 3 bases and V 6 bases, and 3 bases lay outside the gene matches. Germline CDR1 is MNHEY and CDR2 is SVGEGT. The length of the CDR3 is 15 residues. The CDR3 DNA is TGTGCCAGCAGGATGGGACTAGCGGGCTACAATGAGCAGTTCTTC. It encodes CASRMGLAGYNEQFF.

The rearrangement links TRBV7-2 to TRBJ2-1; weak D call: TRBD2 (5 bases). Germline V gives CDR1 SGHTA, CDR2 FQGNSA. This CDR3 contains 14 residues. The V end lost 5 bases, the J end lost 6 bases, and 14 bases lay between the germline ends. The CDR3 is CASSPRGRGNEQFF. The CDR3 coding sequence is TGTGCCAGCAGCCCCCGAGGACGGGGCAATGAGCAGTTCTTC.

The rearrangement uses TRBV20-1 and TRBJ2-1, with 12 bases aligning to TRBD2. This CDR3 is built from 16 residues. The V gene's germline CDR1 is DFQATT and CDR2 SNEGSKA (reference sequence). J lost 7 bases, V lost 0 bases, and 7 bases had no gene match. This CDR3 is CSAREGLAGGENEQFF. In DNA, the CDR3 is TGCAGTGCTAGAGAGGGGCTAGCGGGAGGGGAGAATGAGCAGTTCTTC.

This clonotype was detected only a few times. The gene calls are TRBV30 and TRBJ2-5; D not resolved. Trimming stripped 4 bases from V and 1 base from J, with 4 bases between. The V gene's germline CDR1 is GTSNPN and CDR2 SVGIG (reference sequence). The CDR3 totals 11 residues. The DNA of the CDR3 is TGTGCCTGGACAGGCCAAGAGACCCAGTACTTC. This codes for CAWTGQETQYF.

The gene calls are TRBV20-1 and TRBJ1-5, with unresolved D. The V gene lost 5 bases and the J gene lost 1 base, with 15 bases spanning the gap. There are 15 residues in the CDR3. CDR1 DFQATT and CDR2 SNEGSKA come from the germline V gene (reference sequence). CDR3 sequence (DNA): TGCAGTGCTCATGAGACATGGTCGAGCAATCAGCCCCAGCATTTT. It encodes CSAHETWSSNQPQHF.

This clonotype turned up a few times. The V and J genes are TRBV6-2 or TRBV6-3 and TRBJ2-7; 7 bases match TRBD2. The germline CDR1 and CDR2 sequences are MNHEY and SVGEGT. The trim removed 4 bases at V and 6 bases at J, leaving 15 bases unmatched. The CDR3 contains 16 residues. This chain's CDR3 is CASSSLPGTTQFEQYF. The CDR3 nucleotides are TGTGCCAGCAGTTCACTTCCCGGGACTACTCAGTTCGAGCAGTACTTC.

The chain has TRBV18 and TRBJ2-3; TRBD1 aligns across 7 bases. This CDR3 region has 15 residues. V dropped 0 bases and J dropped 1; count of bases not matched to a gene: 1. CDR1 and CDR2 (germline): KGHSH, LQKENI. This CDR3 is CASSPPTGRTDTQYF. In nucleotides, the CDR3 is TGTGCCAGCTCACCACCGACAGGGCGCACAGATACGCAGTATTTT.

This clonotype turned up a few times. This chain joins TRBV12-3 or TRBV12-4 and TRBJ1-5; D is uncertain. The CDR3 has 14 residues. V was trimmed by 5 bases and J by 3 bases, leaving 11 bases between them. The CDR3 coding sequence is TGTGCCAGCAGTCCCGGAATGCCCAATCAGCCCCAGCATTTT. It is translated as CASSPGMPNQPQHF.

This clonotype was detected ten times or more. The gene calls are TRBV20-1 and TRBJ2-1; 10 positions match TRBD1. V shed 2 bases, J shed 4 bases, and the junction held 2 bases outside the gene matches. This CDR3 region has 14 residues. The germline V gene has CDR1 DFQATT and CDR2 SNEGSKA (reference sequence). CDR3 in DNA: TGCAGTGCTAGACCGGGACAGGGGTACAATGAGCAGTTCTTC. This sequence encodes CSARPGQGYNEQFF.

The chain carries TRBV20-1 and TRBJ2-7; 10 positions match TRBD1. CDR1 DFQATT and CDR2 SNEGSKA come from the germline V gene (reference sequence). The CDR3 has 11 amino acids. With V trimmed by 6 bases and J by 8 bases, 4 bases remained unmatched. The CDR3 protein is CSAGQGDQQYF. CDR3 nucleotide sequence: TGCAGTGCCGGACAGGGGGACCAGCAGTACTTC.

This clonotype showed up just a few times. The chain carries TRBV7-2 and TRBJ2-7; maybe TRBD2 (6 bases). V was trimmed by 5 bases and J by 3 bases, leaving 17 bases between them. The CDR3 is 15 residues long. Germline values: CDR1 SGHTA, CDR2 FQGNSA. The CDR3 DNA follows: TGTGCCAGCAGCCAAGACCTCGGAGGGCTCTACGAGCAGTACTTC. It translates to CASSQDLGGLYEQYF.

The CDR3 loop reads CASSLAGTRPYEQYF. The CDR3 nucleotides read TGCGCCAGCAGCTTGGCGGGGACAAGGCCCTACGAGCAGTACTTC. This rearrangement joins TRBV5-1 to TRBJ2-7; D might be TRBD1 (6 bases). Germline CDR1 SGHRS, CDR2 YFSETQ. Trimming cost V 0 bases and J 2 bases, with 12 bases left between them. This CDR3 region has 15 residues.

This clonotype was found a few times. The V and J genes are TRBV7-2 and TRBJ2-5; 9 bases map to TRBD1. J gave up 3 bases and V 3 bases, and 8 bases lay outside the gene matches. The CDR3 extends over 16 amino acids. Germline values: CDR1 SGHTA, CDR2 FQGNSA. CDR3 nucleotide sequence: TGTGCCAGCAGCTTCTTCCGGGACAGGGTGGAAGAGACCCAGTACTTC. Translated, it gives CASSFFRDRVEETQYF.

The rearrangement links TRBV7-8 to TRBJ2-1, with 7 bases identical to TRBD2. CDR3 length: 15 amino acids. J gave up 7 bases and V 2 bases, and 8 bases lay outside the gene matches. The germline V gene has CDR1 SGHVS and CDR2 FQNEAQ. CDR3 coding DNA: TGTGCCAGCAGCTTATTACGGTCGGGAGGAAATGAGCAGTTCTTC. This translates into CASSLLRSGGNEQFF.

The chain combines TRBV28 with TRBJ2-1, with 8 bases aligning to TRBD2. Looked up from germline, CDR1 is MDHEN and CDR2 is SYDVKM. The CDR3 consists of 13 residues. V shed 6 bases and J 7 bases; nucleotides not matched to a gene: 5. CDR3 sequence (DNA): TGTGCCAGCAGCGGGAGGGCCAGTAATGAGCAGTTCTTC. It yields the protein CASSGRASNEQFF.

This clonotype has more than one count but fewer than ten. This rearrangement joins TRBV6-6 to TRBJ2-7; TRBD2 matches at 8 bases. The ends lost 9 bases at V and 1 base at J; junction bases unmatched: 5. The CDR3 spans 13 residues. The V gene's germline CDR1 is MNHNY and CDR2 SVGAGI (reference sequence). For the CDR3, the DNA is TGTGCCAGTTGTACTAGCGGATCCTACGAGCAGTACTTC. It translates to CASCTSGSYEQYF.

This clonotype came up a few times. J is TRBJ2-3 and V is TRBV6-5; no definite D call. The CDR3 loop spans 13 amino acids. V was clipped by 2 bases and J by 8 bases, with 11 bases between them. Germline lookup yields CDR1 MNHEY and CDR2 SVGAGI. Here the CDR3 DNA reads TGTGCCAGCAGTTACAGCCAGGCGGTTACGCAGTATTTT. It yields the protein CASSYSQAVTQYF.

This clonotype was found a few times. The chain recombines TRBV7-2 with TRBJ2-4; tentatively, D is TRBD1 or TRBD2 (5 bases each). CDR1 is SGHTA and CDR2 is FQGNSA in the germline V gene. The CDR3 consists of 12 residues. The V end lost 1 base, the J end lost 9 bases, and 7 bases lay between the germline ends. CDR3 in amino acids: CASSLGGSIQYF. DNA of the CDR3: TGTGCCAGCAGCTTAGGGGGGAGCATTCAGTACTTC.

This clonotype has ten or more counts. The chain uses TRBV5-1 and TRBJ1-1, with TRBD1 as a possible D gene (6 bases). V was trimmed by 0 bases and J by 9 bases, leaving 18 bases between them. The CDR3 extends over 15 amino acids. Looked up from germline, CDR1 is SGHRS and CDR2 is YFSETQ. The CDR3 nucleotides read TGCGCCAGCAGCTTGGCCAACCCCCAGGGGTCCCAAGCTTTCTTT. Translated: CASSLANPQGSQAFF.

The chain has TRBV9 and TRBJ2-6; D gene ambiguous. The germline V gene encodes CDR1 SGDLS and CDR2 YYNGEE. Trimming removed 0 bases at V and 2 bases at J, with 3 bases between. The CDR3 has 14 residues. The CDR3 bases are TGTGCCAGCAGCGTAGAGGCTGGGGCCAACGTCCTGACTTTC. Translating gives CASSVEAGANVLTF. Full variable domain (missing parts from reference TRBV9 and TRBJ2-6): DSGVTQTPKHLITATGQRVTLRCSPRSGDLSVYWYQQSLDQGLQFLIQYYNGEERAKGNILERFSAQQFPDLHSELNLSSLELGDSALYFCASSVEAGANVLTFGAGSRLTVL.

The V call is TRBV3-1, the J call TRBJ2-3; a weak D match, TRBD2 (6 bases). V gave up 5 bases and J gave up 6 bases, with 21 bases separating them. Germline loops: CDR1 LGHDT, CDR2 YNNKEL (reference sequence). CDR3 length: 16 residues. CDR3 DNA sequence: TGTGCCAGCAGCTATCTGCGGGCGGGGACTTTGGATACGCAGTATTTT. It yields the protein CASSYLRAGTLDTQYF.

To note about this clonotype: Its ends do not fully match the called genes, so a read error is possible. V and J are TRBV10-3 and TRBJ1-2; D gene ambiguous. This CDR3 is built from 12 residues. Germline V CDR1 and CDR2: ENHRY, SYGVKD. The CDR3 reads CAISDSKYGYTF. In DNA, the CDR3 is TGTGCCATCAGTGATTCTAAATATGGCTACACCTTC.

This clonotype has a handful of counts. The DNA of the CDR3 is TGTGCCAGCTCCTCCTCCCCGGGTAGCTACGAGCAGTACTTC. It codes for CASSSSPGSYEQYF. This chain joins TRBV18 and TRBJ2-7; no clear D gene. The CDR3 spans 14 residues. V was shortened by 6 bases and J by 3 bases, with 15 bases between the two germline ends. Germline assignment: CDR1 KGHSH and CDR2 LQKENI.

CDR3 in DNA: TGTGCCAGCAGCCTCCGGACAGGGGGGGCGGAGACCCAGTACTTC. It specifies CASSLRTGGAETQYF. The chain is built from TRBV7-9 and TRBJ2-5; 10 bases agree with TRBD1. The CDR3 has 15 amino acids. CDR1 is SEHNR and CDR2 is FQNEAQ in the germline V gene (reference sequence). V shed 5 bases and J 5 bases; nucleotides not matched to a gene: 8.

In this sample, this clonotype turned up a few times. This CDR3 reads CSARDQGTDTQYF. In nucleotides, the CDR3 is TGCAGTGCTAGAGATCAGGGCACAGATACGCAGTATTTT. This rearrangement joins TRBV20-1 to TRBJ2-3; D is undetermined. CDR1 DFQATT and CDR2 SNEGSKA come from the germline V gene (reference sequence). Trimming pared 0 bases from V and 1 base from J, leaving 5 bases between. The CDR3 runs 13 residues.

This clonotype was observed a few times. The chain recombines TRBV5-1 with TRBJ2-5, with TRBD1 as a possible D gene (7 bases). Trimming left V 0 bases short and J 4 bases short, with 16 bases between. CDR3 size: 16 residues. Germline V lookup: CDR1 SGHRS, CDR2 YFSETQ. This CDR3 is CASSLAAGTARETQYF. The CDR3 nucleotides are TGCGCCAGCAGCTTGGCGGCGGGGACAGCAAGAGAGACCCAGTACTTC.

This sequence joins TRBV5-1 and TRBJ1-1, with D perhaps matching TRBD1 (6 bases). Germline V gives CDR1 SGHRS, CDR2 YFSETQ. V lost 4 bases to trimming and J lost 1 base, with 14 bases between them. The CDR3 consists of 15 residues. The CDR3 region is CASSERDTRNTEAFF. In nucleotides, the CDR3 is TGCGCCAGCAGCGAACGGGACACACGGAACACTGAAGCTTTCTTT.

The V call is TRBV7-9, the J call TRBJ1-2; D is undetermined. Germline assignment: CDR1 SEHNR and CDR2 FQNEAQ (reference sequence). CDR3 size: 12 residues. V gave up 5 bases and J gave up 6 bases, with 10 bases separating them. The chain's CDR3 is CASSRWGDGYTF. CDR3 nucleotide sequence: TGTGCCAGCAGCCGCTGGGGAGATGGCTACACCTTC. Drawing the rest from reference TRBV7-9 and TRBJ1-2, the complete variable domain is DTGVSQNPRHKITKRGQNVTFRCDPISEHNRLYWYRQTLGQGPEFLTYFQNEAQLEKSRLLSDRFSAERPKGSFSTLEIQRTEQGDSAMYLCASSRWGDGYTFGSGTRLTVV.

The chain employs TRBV7-2 and TRBJ2-7, with 10 bases aligning to TRBD1. From germline, CDR1 is SGHTA and CDR2 FQGNSA. V was pared by 2 bases and J by 0 bases, with 4 bases of the junction left unmatched. This CDR3 contains 16 residues. Here the CDR3 DNA reads TGTGCCAGCAGCTTATTCCGGGACAGGGGCTCCTACGAGCAGTACTTC. Encoded protein: CASSLFRDRGSYEQYF.